One and the same sample provided the 5 T cell receptor beta chains below, sequenced in a study of blood T cell repertoires in COVID-19. Using immunoSEQ multiplex PCR, the repertoire was profiled, and TCRdb retains in-frame clones only, with some absent. Of 150,000 to 200,000 clones in the sample, just over 85% were seen once. Sequenced sample: PBMCs or T cells enriched from blood (not recorded which). Receptors originate from a woman younger than 35 who had recovered from COVID-19.

The chain recombines TRBV5-1 with TRBJ1-1; TRBD1 agrees at 7 bases. Germline V gives CDR1 SGHRS, CDR2 YFSETQ. The CDR3 loop spans 16 amino acids. J was trimmed by 1 base and V by 1 base; bases with no gene match: 7. The CDR3 region has the DNA TGCGCCAGCAGCTTGTCCCCAGGGGGTCGGAACACTGAAGCTTTCTTT. As protein: CASSLSPGGRNTEAFF.

V is TRBV27 and J is TRBJ2-5, with a weak D call TRBD2 (5 bases). The CDR3 totals 14 residues. The V gene lost 2 bases and the J gene lost 4 bases, with 11 bases spanning the gap. CDR1 and CDR2 (germline): MNHEY, SMNVEV (reference sequence). DNA of the CDR3: TGTGCCAGCAGTTTAATTTGGCTAGCAGAGACCCAGTACTTC. Translation gives CASSLIWLAETQYF.

In DNA, the CDR3 is TGTGCCAGTAGTAACTCTGCGAACACCGGGGAGCTGTTTTTT. Its translation is CASSNSANTGELFF. The chain recombines TRBV19 with TRBJ2-2; D ambiguous. The CDR3 is made up of 14 amino acids. The ends were cut back, 4 bases at V and 0 bases at J, with 6 bases in the middle. The germline gives CDR1 LNHDA, CDR2 SQIVND (reference sequence).

The sample holds one count of this clone. The chain couples TRBV7-2 to TRBJ2-7, with a possible D match to TRBD2 (6 bases). Trimming stripped 3 bases from V and 2 bases from J, with 8 bases between. Germline V lookup: CDR1 SGHTA, CDR2 FQGNSA. This CDR3 region has 13 residues. The CDR3 here is CASSFWGAYEQYF. CDR3 DNA sequence: TGTGCCAGCAGCTTTTGGGGGGCCTACGAGCAGTACTTC.

The chain joins TRBV6-1 to TRBJ2-6; 11 positions agree with TRBD1. The CDR3 is made up of 17 amino acids. Trimming removed 4 bases from V and 1 base from J; junction bases left unmatched: 3. Germline values: CDR1 MNHNS, CDR2 SASEGT. The CDR3 sequence: CASSARDRGSGANVLTF. The CDR3 region has the DNA TGTGCCAGCAGTGCAAGGGACAGGGGGTCTGGGGCCAACGTCCTGACTTTC.